The 12 T cell receptor beta chains in this list originate from one sample, sequenced in a study of a mutant IDH1 vaccine in newly diagnosed glioma. The time point is: week 35, safety follow-up. Vaccination comprised doses that each held 300 ug of mutant IDH1 20-mer peptide, plus topical imiquimod. TCRdb's table, derived via immunoSEQ multiplex PCR, lists solely in-frame clones and lacks some. The table records approximately 50,000 clones, 65% to 85% of them present only once. Which antigens these TCRs recognize remains unknown. The starting material was PBMCs, obtained from a glioma patient whose treatment included an IDH1 peptide vaccine. The receptors were sampled from a man aged 40-49 years with glioma.

The gene calls are TRBV5-6 and TRBJ1-5; TRBD1 agrees at 7 bases. There are 13 residues in the CDR3. After removal of 3 bases from V and 4 bases from J, the junction contained 1 base not matched to a gene. Germline V gene data show CDR1 as SGHDT and CDR2 as YYEEEE. Written as DNA, the CDR3 is TGTGCCAGCAGCTGGGACAGAAATCAGCCCCAGCATTTT. This sequence encodes CASSWDRNQPQHF.

V gene TRBV6-1 combines with J gene TRBJ1-5; TRBD1 aligns across 7 bases. CDR3 size: 15 residues. CDR1 MNHNS and CDR2 SASEGT come from the germline V gene. V was pared by 4 bases and J by 6 bases, with 9 bases of the junction left unmatched. CDR3 loop: CASSGRTGIVQPQHF. CDR3 DNA sequence: TGTGCCAGCAGTGGGCGGACAGGAATTGTTCAGCCCCAGCATTTT.

The chain uses TRBV7-9 and TRBJ1-2; tentative D call: TRBD1 (6 bases). V lost 0 bases and J 1 base, leaving 12 bases between the germline ends. This CDR3 is 16 amino acids long. Looked up from germline, CDR1 is SEHNR and CDR2 is FQNEAQ (reference sequence). The CDR3 loop is CASSLAGQSFNYGYTF. The CDR3 nucleotides are TGTGCCAGCAGCTTAGCAGGACAGAGCTTTAACTATGGCTACACCTTC.

The J gene is TRBJ1-5, the V gene TRBV6-6; TRBD1 aligns across 8 bases. J gave up 0 bases and V 5 bases, and 6 bases lay outside the gene matches. This CDR3 comprises 16 residues. Per germline, CDR1 MNHNY and CDR2 SVGAGI (reference sequence). CDR3 residues: CASSPRTGNSNQPQHF. CDR3 sequence (DNA): TGTGCCAGCAGTCCAAGGACAGGGAATAGCAATCAGCCCCAGCATTTT.

This clone was recorded once. This chain joins TRBV6-1 and TRBJ1-1, with no clear D. Germline V gene data show CDR1 as MNHNS and CDR2 as SASEGT. V lost 2 bases, J lost 1 base, and 8 bases lay in between. This CDR3 is built from 14 residues. This CDR3 reads CASSESAENTEAFF. In DNA, the CDR3 is TGTGCCAGCAGTGAATCCGCCGAGAACACTGAAGCTTTCTTT.

The rearrangement links TRBV5-1 to TRBJ2-7, with TRBD2 matching over 7 bases. J lost 0 bases, V lost 0 bases, and 3 bases had no gene match. This CDR3 is 15 amino acids long. The germline gives CDR1 SGHRS, CDR2 YFSETQ. CDR3 sequence: CASSLGGLSSYEQYF. CDR3 coding DNA: TGCGCCAGCAGCTTGGGGGGACTAAGCTCCTACGAGCAGTACTTC.

The chain couples TRBV7-9 to TRBJ2-3, with a possible D match to TRBD1 (5 bases). The CDR3 runs 15 residues. The V gene's germline CDR1 is SEHNR and CDR2 FQNEAQ (reference sequence). Trimming took 2 bases from V and 0 from J, leaving 9 bases between them. CDR3: CASSLRQSSTDTQYF. DNA of the CDR3: TGTGCCAGCAGCTTACGACAGAGTAGCACAGATACGCAGTATTTT.

The rearrangement uses TRBV11-2 and TRBJ2-1; the D gene is possibly TRBD2 (6 bases). V was cut by 5 bases and J by 10 bases, with 15 bases left in between. Looked up from germline, CDR1 is SGHAT and CDR2 is FQNNGV. The CDR3 is made up of 13 amino acids. DNA for the CDR3: TGTGCCAGCAGCGGCACCGGGAGTGGAGAGCAGTTCTTC. Encoded protein: CASSGTGSGEQFF.

The chain has TRBV15 and TRBJ2-7; D is unclear. Germline V gives CDR1 LNHNV, CDR2 YYDKDF (reference sequence). There are 14 residues in the CDR3. With 0 bases removed from V and 4 bases from J, the gap between germline ends came to 10 bases. CDR3 in DNA: TGTGCCACCAGCAGAGAGGGCAGAGTATACGAGCAGTACTTC. This gives the protein CATSREGRVYEQYF.

V is TRBV2 and J is TRBJ2-7, with TRBD1 identical over 8 bases. Germline CDR1 is SNHLY and CDR2 is FYNNEI. This CDR3 is built from 15 residues. J was trimmed by 6 bases and V by 5 bases; bases with no gene match: 12. CDR3 DNA: TGTGCCAGCAGTTTCGAGGGACAGGAGGACCCCGAGCAGTACTTC. This sequence encodes CASSFEGQEDPEQYF.

The V and J genes are TRBV30 and TRBJ2-1; 10 nucleotides line up with TRBD1. Trimming cost V 5 bases and J 4 bases; bases outside gene matches: 5. CDR3 length: 14 amino acids. Germline V gene data show CDR1 as GTSNPN and CDR2 as SVGIG (reference sequence). The CDR3 loop reads CAWATGGPYNEQFF. For the CDR3, the DNA is TGTGCCTGGGCGACAGGGGGCCCGTACAATGAGCAGTTCTTC.

The V and J genes are TRBV10-2 and TRBJ1-2; D not resolved. Trimming pared 2 bases from V and 6 bases from J, leaving 10 bases between. The CDR3 sequence is 13 residues long. The V gene's germline CDR1 is WSHSY and CDR2 SAAADI. In nucleotides, the CDR3 is TGCGCCAGCAGTGAGCGAGGTTCCGATGGCTACACCTTC. Its translation: CASSERGSDGYTF.